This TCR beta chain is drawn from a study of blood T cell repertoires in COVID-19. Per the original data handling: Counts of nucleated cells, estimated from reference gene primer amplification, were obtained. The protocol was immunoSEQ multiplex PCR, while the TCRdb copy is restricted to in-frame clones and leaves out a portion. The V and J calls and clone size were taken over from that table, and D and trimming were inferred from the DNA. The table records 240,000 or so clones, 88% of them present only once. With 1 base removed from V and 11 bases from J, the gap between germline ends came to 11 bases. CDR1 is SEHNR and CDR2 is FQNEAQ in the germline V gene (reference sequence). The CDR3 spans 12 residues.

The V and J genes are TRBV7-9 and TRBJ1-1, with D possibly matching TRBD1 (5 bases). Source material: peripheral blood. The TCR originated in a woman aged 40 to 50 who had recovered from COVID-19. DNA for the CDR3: TGTGCCAGCAGCTTAGGGGGCTTGAGGGCTTTCTTT. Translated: CASSLGGLRAFF.